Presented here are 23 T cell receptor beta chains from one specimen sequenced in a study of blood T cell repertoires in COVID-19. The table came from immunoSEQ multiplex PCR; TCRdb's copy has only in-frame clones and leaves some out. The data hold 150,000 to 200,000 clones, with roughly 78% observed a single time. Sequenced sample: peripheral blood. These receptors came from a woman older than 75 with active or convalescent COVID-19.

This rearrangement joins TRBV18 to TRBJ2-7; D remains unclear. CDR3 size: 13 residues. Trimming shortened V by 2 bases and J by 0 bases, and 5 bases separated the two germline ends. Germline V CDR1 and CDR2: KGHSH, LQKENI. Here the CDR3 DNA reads TGTGCCAGCTCACCAGACTCCTCCTACGAGCAGTACTTC. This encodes CASSPDSSYEQYF.

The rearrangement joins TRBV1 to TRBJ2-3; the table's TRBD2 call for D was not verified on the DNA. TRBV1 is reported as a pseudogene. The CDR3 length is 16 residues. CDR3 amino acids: CTSSQGSGGGTDTQYF. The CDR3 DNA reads TGCACCAGCAGCCAAGGGAGCGGGGGGGGCACAGATACGCAGTATTTT.

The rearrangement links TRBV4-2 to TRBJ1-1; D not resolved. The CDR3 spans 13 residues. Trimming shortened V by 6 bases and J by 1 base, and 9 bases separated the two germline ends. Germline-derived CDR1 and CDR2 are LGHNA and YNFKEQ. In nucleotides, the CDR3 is TGTGCCAGCAGACTAGGAAAGAACACTGAAGCTTTCTTT. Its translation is CASRLGKNTEAFF.

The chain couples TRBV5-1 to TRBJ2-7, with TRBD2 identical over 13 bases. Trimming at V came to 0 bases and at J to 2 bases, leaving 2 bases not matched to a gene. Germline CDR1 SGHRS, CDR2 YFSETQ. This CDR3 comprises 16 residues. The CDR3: CASSLGTSGGTYEQYF. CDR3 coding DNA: TGCGCCAGCAGCTTGGGGACTAGCGGGGGCACCTACGAGCAGTACTTC.

DNA of the CDR3: TGTGCCAGCAGCGTAGCATCAATTGTCGGTGAAAAACTGTTTTTT. Its translation is CASSVASIVGEKLFF. The chain is built from TRBV9 and TRBJ1-4; D remains unclear. From germline, CDR1 is SGDLS and CDR2 YYNGEE. The CDR3 has 15 amino acids. V lost 0 bases, J lost 7 bases, and 13 bases lay in between.

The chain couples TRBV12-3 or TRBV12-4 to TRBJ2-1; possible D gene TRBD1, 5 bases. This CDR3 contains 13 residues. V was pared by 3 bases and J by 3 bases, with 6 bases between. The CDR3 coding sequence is TGTGCCAGCAGTTTTGACAGCTACAATGAGCAGTTCTTC. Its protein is CASSFDSYNEQFF.

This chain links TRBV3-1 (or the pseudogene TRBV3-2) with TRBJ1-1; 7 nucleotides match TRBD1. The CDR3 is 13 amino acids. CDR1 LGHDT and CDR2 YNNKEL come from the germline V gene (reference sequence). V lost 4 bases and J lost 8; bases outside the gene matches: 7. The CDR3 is CASSLQGRSEAFF. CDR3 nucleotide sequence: TGTGCCAGCAGCCTACAGGGGCGGTCGGAAGCTTTCTTT.

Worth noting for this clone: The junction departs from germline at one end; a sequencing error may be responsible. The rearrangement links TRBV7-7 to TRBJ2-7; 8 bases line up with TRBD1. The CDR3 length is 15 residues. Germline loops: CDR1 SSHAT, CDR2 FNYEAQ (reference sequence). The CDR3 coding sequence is TGTGCTAGCAGCTTAGGGACAGGTGGTTCCTACGAGCAGTACTTC. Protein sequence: CASSLGTGGSYEQYF. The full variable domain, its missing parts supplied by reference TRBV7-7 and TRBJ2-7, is GAGVSQSPRYKVTKRGQDVTLRCDPISSHATLYWYQQALGQGPEFLTYFNYEAQPDKSGLPSDRFSAERPEGSISTLTIQRTEQRDSAMYRCASSLGTGGSYEQYFGPGTRLTVT.

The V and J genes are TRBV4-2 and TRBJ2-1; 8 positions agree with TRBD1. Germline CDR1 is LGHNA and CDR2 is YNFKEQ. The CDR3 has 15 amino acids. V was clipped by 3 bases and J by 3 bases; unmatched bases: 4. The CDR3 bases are TGTGCCAGCAGCCAGAGGACAGGGAACTACAATGAGCAGTTCTTC. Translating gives CASSQRTGNYNEQFF.

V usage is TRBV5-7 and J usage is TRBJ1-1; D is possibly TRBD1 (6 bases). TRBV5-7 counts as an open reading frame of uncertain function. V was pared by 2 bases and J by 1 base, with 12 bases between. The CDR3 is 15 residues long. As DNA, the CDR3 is TGTGCCAGCAGCTTCACGGGGGGCGAGAACACTGAAGCTTTCTTT. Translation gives CASSFTGGENTEAFF.

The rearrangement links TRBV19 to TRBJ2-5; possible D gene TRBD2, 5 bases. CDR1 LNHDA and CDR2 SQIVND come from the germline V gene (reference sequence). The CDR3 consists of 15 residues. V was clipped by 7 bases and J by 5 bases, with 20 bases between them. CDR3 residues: CASTGHGVGKETQYF. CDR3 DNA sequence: TGTGCCAGTACGGGCCACGGGGTGGGGAAGGAGACCCAGTACTTC.

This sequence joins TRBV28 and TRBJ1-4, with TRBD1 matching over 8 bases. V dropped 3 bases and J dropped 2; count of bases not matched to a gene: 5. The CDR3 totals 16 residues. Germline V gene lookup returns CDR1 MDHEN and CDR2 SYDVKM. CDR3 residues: CASSFWPGGTNEKLFF. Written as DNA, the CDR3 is TGTGCCAGCAGTTTCTGGCCAGGGGGCACTAATGAAAAACTGTTTTTT.

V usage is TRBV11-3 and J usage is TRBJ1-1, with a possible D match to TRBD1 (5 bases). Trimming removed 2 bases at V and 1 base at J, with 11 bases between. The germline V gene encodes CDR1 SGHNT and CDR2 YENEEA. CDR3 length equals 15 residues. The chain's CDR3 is CASSLSGQGNTEAFF. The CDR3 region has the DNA TGTGCCAGCAGCTTATCAGGTCAGGGGAACACTGAAGCTTTCTTT.

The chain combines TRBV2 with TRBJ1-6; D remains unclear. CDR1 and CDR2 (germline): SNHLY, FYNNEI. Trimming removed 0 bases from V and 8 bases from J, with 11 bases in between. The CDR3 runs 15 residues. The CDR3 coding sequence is TGTGCCAGCAGTGAAGCCACCGTTCGGGATTCACCCCTCCACTTT. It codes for CASSEATVRDSPLHF.

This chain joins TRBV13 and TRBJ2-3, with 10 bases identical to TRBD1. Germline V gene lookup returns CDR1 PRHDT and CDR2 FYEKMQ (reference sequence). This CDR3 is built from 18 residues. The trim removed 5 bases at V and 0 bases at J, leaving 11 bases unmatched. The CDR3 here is CASSLRTLGQGSTDTQYF. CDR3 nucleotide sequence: TGTGCCAGCAGCCTAAGGACCCTGGGACAGGGGAGCACAGATACGCAGTATTTT.

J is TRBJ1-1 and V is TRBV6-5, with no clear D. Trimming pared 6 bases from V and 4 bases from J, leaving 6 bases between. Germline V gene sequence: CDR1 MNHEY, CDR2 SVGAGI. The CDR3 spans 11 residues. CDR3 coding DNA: TGTGCCAGCAGCCGAGGCACTGAAGCTTTCTTT. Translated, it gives CASSRGTEAFF.

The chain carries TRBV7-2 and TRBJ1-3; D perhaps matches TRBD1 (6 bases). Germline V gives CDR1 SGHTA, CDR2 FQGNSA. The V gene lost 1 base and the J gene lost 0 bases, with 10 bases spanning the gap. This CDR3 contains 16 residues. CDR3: CASSLVEQGSGNTIYF. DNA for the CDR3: TGTGCCAGCAGCTTAGTAGAACAGGGCTCTGGAAACACCATATATTTT. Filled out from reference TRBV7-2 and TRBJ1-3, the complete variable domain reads GAGVSQSPSNKVTEKGKDVELRCDPISGHTALYWYRQSLGQGLEFLIYFQGNSAPDKSGLPSDRFSAERTGGSVSTLTIQRTQQEDSAVYLCASSLVEQGSGNTIYFGEGSWLTVV.

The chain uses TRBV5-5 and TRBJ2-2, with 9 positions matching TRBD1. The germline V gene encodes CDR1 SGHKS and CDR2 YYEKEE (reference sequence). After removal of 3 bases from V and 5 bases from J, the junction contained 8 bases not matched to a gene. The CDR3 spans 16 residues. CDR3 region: CASSSRDRVFTGELFF. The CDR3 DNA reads TGTGCCAGCAGCTCCCGGGACAGGGTATTTACCGGGGAGCTGTTTTTT.

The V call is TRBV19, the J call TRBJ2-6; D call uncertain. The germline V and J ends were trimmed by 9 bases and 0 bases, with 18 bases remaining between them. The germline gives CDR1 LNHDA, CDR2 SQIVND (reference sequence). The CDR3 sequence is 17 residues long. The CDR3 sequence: CASIPTGYYSGANVLTF. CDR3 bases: TGTGCCAGCATACCTACTGGGTACTACTCTGGGGCCAACGTCCTGACTTTC.

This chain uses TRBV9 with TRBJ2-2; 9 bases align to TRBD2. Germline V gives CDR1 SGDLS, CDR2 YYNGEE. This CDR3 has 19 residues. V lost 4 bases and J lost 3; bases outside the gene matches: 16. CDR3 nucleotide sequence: TGTGCCAGCAGCTCGCGGACTAGCGTGTTCGGAGGGGACACCGGGGAGCTGTTTTTT. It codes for CASSSRTSVFGGDTGELFF.

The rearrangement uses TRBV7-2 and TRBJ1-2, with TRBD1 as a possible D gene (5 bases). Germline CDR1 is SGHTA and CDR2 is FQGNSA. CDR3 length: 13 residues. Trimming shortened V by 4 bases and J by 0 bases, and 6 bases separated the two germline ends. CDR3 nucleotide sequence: TGTGCCAGCAGCTCGACAGCTAACTATGGCTACACCTTC. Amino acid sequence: CASSSTANYGYTF.

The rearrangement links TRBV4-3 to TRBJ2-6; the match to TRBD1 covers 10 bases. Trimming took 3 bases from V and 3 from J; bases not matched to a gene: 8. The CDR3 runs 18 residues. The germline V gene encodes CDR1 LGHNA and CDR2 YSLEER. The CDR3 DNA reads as TGCGCCAGCAGCCAGACGACAGGGGGCTTTGGTGGGGCCAACGTCCTGACTTTC. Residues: CASSQTTGGFGGANVLTF.

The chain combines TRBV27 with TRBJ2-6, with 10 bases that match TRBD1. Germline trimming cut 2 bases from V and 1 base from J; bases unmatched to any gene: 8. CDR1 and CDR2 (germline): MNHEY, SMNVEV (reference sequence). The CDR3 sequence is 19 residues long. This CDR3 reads CASSLHRDRGSSGANVLTF. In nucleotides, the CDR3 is TGTGCCAGCAGTTTACATCGGGACAGGGGCTCTTCTGGGGCCAACGTCCTGACTTTC.